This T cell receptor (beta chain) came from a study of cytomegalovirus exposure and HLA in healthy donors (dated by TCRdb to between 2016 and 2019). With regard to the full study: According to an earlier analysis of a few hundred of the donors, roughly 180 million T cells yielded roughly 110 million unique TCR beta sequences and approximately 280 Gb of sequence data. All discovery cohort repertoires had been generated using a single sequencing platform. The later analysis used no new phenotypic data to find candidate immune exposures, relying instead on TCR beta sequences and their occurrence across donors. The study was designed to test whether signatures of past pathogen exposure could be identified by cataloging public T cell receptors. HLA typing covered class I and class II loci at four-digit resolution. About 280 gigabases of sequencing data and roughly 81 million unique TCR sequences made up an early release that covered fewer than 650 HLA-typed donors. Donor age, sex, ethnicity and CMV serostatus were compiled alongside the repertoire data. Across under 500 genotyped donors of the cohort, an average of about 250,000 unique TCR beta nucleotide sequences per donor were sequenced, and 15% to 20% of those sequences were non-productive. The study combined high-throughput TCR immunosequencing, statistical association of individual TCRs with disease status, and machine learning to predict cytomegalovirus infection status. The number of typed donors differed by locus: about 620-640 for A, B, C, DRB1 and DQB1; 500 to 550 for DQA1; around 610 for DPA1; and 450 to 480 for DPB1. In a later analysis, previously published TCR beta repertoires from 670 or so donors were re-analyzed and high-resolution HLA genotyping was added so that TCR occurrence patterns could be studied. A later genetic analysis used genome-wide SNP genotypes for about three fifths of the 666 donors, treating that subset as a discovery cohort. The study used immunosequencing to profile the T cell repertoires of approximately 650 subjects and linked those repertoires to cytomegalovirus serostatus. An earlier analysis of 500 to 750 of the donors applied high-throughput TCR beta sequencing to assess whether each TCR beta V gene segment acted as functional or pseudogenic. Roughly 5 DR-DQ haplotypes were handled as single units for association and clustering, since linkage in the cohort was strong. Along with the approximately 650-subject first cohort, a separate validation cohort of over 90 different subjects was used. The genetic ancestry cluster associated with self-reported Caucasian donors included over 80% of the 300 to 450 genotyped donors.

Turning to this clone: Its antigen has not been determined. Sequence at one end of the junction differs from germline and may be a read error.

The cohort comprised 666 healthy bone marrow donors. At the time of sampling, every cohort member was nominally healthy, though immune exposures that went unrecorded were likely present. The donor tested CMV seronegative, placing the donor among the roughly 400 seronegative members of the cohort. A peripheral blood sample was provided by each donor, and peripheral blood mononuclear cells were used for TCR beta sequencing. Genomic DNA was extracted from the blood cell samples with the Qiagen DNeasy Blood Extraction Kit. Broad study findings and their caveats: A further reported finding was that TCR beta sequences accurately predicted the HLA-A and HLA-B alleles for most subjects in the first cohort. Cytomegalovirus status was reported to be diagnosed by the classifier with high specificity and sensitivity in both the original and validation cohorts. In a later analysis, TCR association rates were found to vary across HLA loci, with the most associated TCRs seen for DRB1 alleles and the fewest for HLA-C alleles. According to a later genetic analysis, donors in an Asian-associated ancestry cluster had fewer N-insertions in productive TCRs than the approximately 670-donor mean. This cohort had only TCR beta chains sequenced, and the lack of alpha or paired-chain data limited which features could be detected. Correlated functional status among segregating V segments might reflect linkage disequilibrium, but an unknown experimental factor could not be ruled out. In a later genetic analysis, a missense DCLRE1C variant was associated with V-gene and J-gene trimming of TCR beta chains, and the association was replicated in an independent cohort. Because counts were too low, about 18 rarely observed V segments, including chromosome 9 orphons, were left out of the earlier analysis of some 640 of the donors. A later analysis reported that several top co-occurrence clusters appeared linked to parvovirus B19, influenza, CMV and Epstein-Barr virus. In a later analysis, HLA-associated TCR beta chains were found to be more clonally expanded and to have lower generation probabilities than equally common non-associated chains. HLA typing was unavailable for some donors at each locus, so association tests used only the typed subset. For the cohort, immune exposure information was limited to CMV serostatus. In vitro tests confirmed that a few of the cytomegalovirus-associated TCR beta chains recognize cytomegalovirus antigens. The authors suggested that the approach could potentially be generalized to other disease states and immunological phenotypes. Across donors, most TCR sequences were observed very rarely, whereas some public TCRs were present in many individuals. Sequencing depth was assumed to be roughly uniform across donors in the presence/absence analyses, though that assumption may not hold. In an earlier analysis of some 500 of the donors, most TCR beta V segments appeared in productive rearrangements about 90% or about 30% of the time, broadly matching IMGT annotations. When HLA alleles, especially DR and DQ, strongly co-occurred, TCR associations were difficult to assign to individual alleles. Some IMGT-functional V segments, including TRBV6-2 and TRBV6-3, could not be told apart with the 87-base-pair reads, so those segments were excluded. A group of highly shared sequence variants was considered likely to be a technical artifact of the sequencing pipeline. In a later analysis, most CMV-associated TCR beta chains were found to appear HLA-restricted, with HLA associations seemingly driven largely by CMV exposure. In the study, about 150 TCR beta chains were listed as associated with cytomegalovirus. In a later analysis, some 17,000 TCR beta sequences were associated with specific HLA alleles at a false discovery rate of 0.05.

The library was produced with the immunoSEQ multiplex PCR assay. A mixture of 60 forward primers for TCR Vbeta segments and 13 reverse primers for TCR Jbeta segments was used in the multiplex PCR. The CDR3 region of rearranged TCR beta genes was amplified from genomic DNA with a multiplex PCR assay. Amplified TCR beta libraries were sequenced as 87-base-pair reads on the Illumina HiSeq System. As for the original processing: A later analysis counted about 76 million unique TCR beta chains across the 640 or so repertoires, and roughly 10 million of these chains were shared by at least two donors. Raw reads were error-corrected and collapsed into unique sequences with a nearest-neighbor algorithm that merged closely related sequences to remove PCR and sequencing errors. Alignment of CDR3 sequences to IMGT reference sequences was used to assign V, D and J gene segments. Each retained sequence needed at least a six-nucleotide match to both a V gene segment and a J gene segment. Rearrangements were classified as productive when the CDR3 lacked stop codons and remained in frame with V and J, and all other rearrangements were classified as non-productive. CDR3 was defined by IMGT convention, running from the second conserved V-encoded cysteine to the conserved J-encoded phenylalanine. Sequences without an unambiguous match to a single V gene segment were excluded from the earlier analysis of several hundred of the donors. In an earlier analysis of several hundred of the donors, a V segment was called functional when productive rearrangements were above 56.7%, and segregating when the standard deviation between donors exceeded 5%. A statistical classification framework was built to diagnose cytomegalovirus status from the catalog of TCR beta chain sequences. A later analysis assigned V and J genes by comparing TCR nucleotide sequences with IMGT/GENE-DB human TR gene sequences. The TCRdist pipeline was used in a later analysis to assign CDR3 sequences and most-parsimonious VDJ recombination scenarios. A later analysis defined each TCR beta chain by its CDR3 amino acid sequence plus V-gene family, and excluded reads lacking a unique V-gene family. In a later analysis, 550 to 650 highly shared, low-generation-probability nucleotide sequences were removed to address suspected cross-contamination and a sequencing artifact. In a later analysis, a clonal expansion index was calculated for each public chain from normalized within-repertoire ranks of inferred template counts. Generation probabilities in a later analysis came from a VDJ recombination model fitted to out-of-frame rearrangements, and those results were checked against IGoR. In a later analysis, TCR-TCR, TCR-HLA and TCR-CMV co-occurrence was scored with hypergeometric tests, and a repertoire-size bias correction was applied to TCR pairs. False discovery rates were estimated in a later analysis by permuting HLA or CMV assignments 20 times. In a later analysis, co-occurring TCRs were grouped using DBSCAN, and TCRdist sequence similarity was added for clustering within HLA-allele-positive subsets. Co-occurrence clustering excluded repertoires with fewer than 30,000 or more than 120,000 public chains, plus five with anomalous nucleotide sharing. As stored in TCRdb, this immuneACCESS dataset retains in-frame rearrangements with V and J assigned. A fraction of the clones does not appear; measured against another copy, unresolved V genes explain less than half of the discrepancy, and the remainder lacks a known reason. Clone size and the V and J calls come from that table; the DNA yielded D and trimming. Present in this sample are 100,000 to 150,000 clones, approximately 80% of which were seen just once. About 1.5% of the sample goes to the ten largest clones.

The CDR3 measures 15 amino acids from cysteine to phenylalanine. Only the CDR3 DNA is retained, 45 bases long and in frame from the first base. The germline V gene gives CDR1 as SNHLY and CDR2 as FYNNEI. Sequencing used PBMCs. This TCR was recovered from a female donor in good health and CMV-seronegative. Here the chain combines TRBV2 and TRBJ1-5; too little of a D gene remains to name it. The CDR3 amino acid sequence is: CASSVGGLGNRPQHF. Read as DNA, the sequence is TGTGCCAGCAGTGTTGGCGGGCTTGGCAATCGGCCCCAGCATTTT.